This TCR beta chain was sequenced in a study of CD8 T cells in ankylosing spondylitis. The CDR3 extends over 12 amino acids. V gave up 7 bases and J gave up 6 bases, with 13 bases separating them. Each CDR3 protein gets one entry after TCRdb re-called the 5' RACE reads with MiXCR. The repertoire consists of about 360,000 distinct CDR3 sequences, with about 20% occurring once and the leading ten covering around 12%. This clonotype was obtained from a male donor with ankylosing spondylitis or in good health (not recorded which). V is TRBV12-3 or TRBV12-4 and J is TRBJ2-7; a weak D match, TRBD1 (5 bases). The source material was blood, either unsorted or a sorted T cell fraction (not recorded which). CDR3 DNA: TGTGCCAGCACCCCTGGGGCCCCCGAGCAGTACTTC. It translates to CASTPGAPEQYF.